This is a list of T cell receptor beta chains from one sample in a study of early T cells in non-severe SARS-CoV-2 infection. Using its own MiXCR run on the 5' RACE reads, TCRdb lists one record per CDR3 protein. The sample has 75,000 to 90,000 distinct CDR3 sequences; about 15% are singletons. Source material: whole blood. These TCRs come from an adult who was a healthcare worker with PCR-confirmed SARS-CoV-2 infection or an uninfected control (not recorded which). Each CDR3 is given with its conserved first and last residue. The order of the fields is V gene, J gene, D gene, clone size, CDR3 protein, CDR3 DNA. D genes are given only for firm matches. Some rows mark clone size as missing; the rest say once, few, many or name a class of expanded clone.

>TRBV4-3|TRBJ1-1|-|-
CASSHSSSNTEAFF
TGCGCCAGCAGCCACTCCTCCTCTAACACTGAAGCTTTCTTT
>TRBV20-1|TRBJ2-1|-|few
CSAVSGYNEQFF
TGCAGTGCGGTTAGCGGTTACAATGAGCAGTTCTTC
>TRBV12-3/TRBV12-4|TRBJ1-6|-|few
CASTQTLTTPLHF
TGTGCCAGCACTCAAACCCTTACGACACCCCTCCACTTT
>TRBV4-1|TRBJ1-1|-|-
CASSQVPNTEAFF
TGCGCCAGCAGCCAAGTCCCGAACACTGAAGCTTTCTTT
>TRBV9|TRBJ2-2|-|few
CASSVDNTGELFF
TGTGCCAGCAGCGTAGACAACACCGGGGAGCTGTTTTTT
>TRBV6-2/TRBV6-3|TRBJ1-1|TRBD1|few
CASTTGGTEAFF
TGTGCCAGCACAACAGGGGGGACTGAAGCTTTCTTT
>TRBV29-1|TRBJ2-7|TRBD2|few
CSVASVWRERVYEQYF
TGCAGCGTTGCGTCCGTATGGCGGGAGAGGGTCTACGAGCAGTACTTC
>TRBV14|TRBJ2-7|TRBD1|few
CASTPTGSFYEQYF
TGTGCCAGCACCCCGACAGGGAGCTTCTACGAGCAGTACTTC
>TRBV28|TRBJ2-2|-|few
CASRTSRNTGELFF
TGTGCCAGCCGTACTAGCAGGAACACCGGGGAGCTGTTTTTT
>TRBV29-1|TRBJ2-2|-|-
CSVAPGWNTGELFF
TGCAGCGTAGCGCCTGGTTGGAACACCGGGGAGCTGTTTTTT
>TRBV28|TRBJ1-3|-|few
CASRRPSGNTIYF
TGTGCCAGCAGGCGACCCTCTGGAAACACCATATATTTT
>TRBV10-2|TRBJ2-5|-|few
CASIKGESETQYF
TGCGCCAGCATAAAGGGGGAGTCGGAGACCCAGTACTTC
>TRBV12-3/TRBV12-4|TRBJ2-4|-|-
CASRSGLEAKNIQYF
TGTGCCAGCAGGTCAGGGCTGGAGGCCAAAAACATTCAGTACTTC
>TRBV2|TRBJ2-7|-|few
CASTHSRDKGWQYF
TGTGCCAGCACCCACTCGAGGGACAAAGGATGGCAGTACTTC
>TRBV7-2|TRBJ2-7|TRBD1|many
CASSQGQGLHEQYF
TGTGCCAGCAGCCAGGGACAGGGTTTGCACGAGCAGTACTTC
>TRBV20-1|TRBJ2-1|TRBD2|-
CSARDRAGPRDNEQFF
TGCAGTGCTAGAGATCGAGCGGGACCAAGAGACAATGAGCAGTTCTTC
>TRBV20-1|TRBJ2-7|TRBD2|-
CSARDRGVGKDEQYF
TGCAGTGCTAGAGATCGGGGGGTAGGCAAGGACGAGCAGTACTTC
>TRBV7-2|TRBJ1-2|TRBD1|-
CASSLVQGDSYGYTF
TGTGCCAGCAGCTTAGTTCAGGGGGATAGCTATGGCTACACCTTC
>TRBV21-1|TRBJ2-5|-|few
CASRPLAGVEETQYF
TGTGCCAGCAGGCCACTAGCGGGAGTCGAGGAGACCCAGTACTTC
>TRBV6-6|TRBJ2-7|-|-
CASRARTDSYEQYF
TGTGCCAGCAGAGCGCGGACGGACTCCTACGAGCAGTACTTC
>TRBV7-2|TRBJ2-6|-|few
CASSTSSTVGANVLTF
TGTGCCAGCTCGACATCTTCCACGGTTGGGGCCAACGTCCTGACTTTC
>TRBV20-1|TRBJ1-5|TRBD1|few
CSARRTGVGNQPQHF
TGCAGTGCTAGGAGGACAGGGGTAGGGAATCAGCCCCAGCATTTT
>TRBV7-2|TRBJ2-4|-|many
CASSSPRGLAKNIQYF
TGTGCCAGCAGCTCCCCCCGGGGCCTAGCCAAAAACATTCAGTACTTC
>TRBV7-2|TRBJ2-3|-|-
CASSHTYGGTDTQYF
TGTGCCAGCAGCCACACTTACGGGGGCACAGATACGCAGTATTTT
>TRBV5-1|TRBJ1-2|-|-
CASSRQGLDGYTF
TGCGCCAGCAGCCGTCAGGGTTTAGATGGCTACACCTTC
>TRBV19|TRBJ2-1|TRBD2|once
CASTWTSNYNEQFF
TGTGCCAGTACCTGGACTAGTAACTACAATGAGCAGTTCTTC
>TRBV28|TRBJ2-4|-|-
CASRPPGAKNIQYF
TGTGCCAGCAGACCCCCGGGAGCCAAAAACATTCAGTACTTC
>TRBV21-1|TRBJ1-2|-|once
CASSKDLRQLYGYTF
TGTGCCAGCAGCAAAGATCTGAGACAGCTCTATGGCTACACCTTC
>TRBV10-2|TRBJ1-5|-|-
CASSESMGTGNQPQHF
TGCGCCAGCAGTGAGTCGATGGGTACAGGCAATCAGCCCCAGCATTTT
>TRBV6-5|TRBJ1-2|-|few
CASSYSWTANYGYTF
TGTGCCAGCAGTTACTCTTGGACAGCTAACTATGGCTACACCTTC
>TRBV7-6|TRBJ2-1|TRBD2|few
CASSLRPLAGVNEQFF
TGTGCCAGCAGCTTAAGGCCCCTAGCGGGAGTTAATGAGCAGTTCTTC
>TRBV2|TRBJ1-1|TRBD1|-
CTSSRQGLVFTEAFF
TGTACCAGCAGTAGACAGGGGCTAGTGTTCACTGAAGCTTTCTTT
>TRBV11-1|TRBJ2-7|-|few
CASSLAWADPYEQYF
TGTGCCAGCAGCTTAGCGTGGGCCGACCCCTACGAGCAGTACTTC
>TRBV25-1|TRBJ2-2|TRBD2|few
CASSETGLAPTGELFF
TGTGCCAGCAGCGAGACGGGACTAGCGCCAACCGGGGAGCTGTTTTTT
>TRBV7-9|TRBJ2-6|-|-
CASRQGYGANVLTF
TGTGCCAGCAGGCAGGGTTATGGGGCCAACGTCCTGACTTTC
>TRBV11-1|TRBJ2-2|TRBD2|-
CASRATSGIANTGELFF
TGTGCCAGCAGGGCGACTAGCGGGATCGCGAACACCGGGGAGCTGTTTTTT
>TRBV27|TRBJ2-7|TRBD1|many
CASSPGQVYEQYF
TGTGCCAGCAGTCCGGGACAGGTCTACGAGCAGTACTTC
>TRBV18|TRBJ2-1|-|-
CASSPPQASSYNEQFF
TGTGCCAGCTCACCACCACAGGCGAGCTCCTACAATGAGCAGTTCTTC
>TRBV20-1|TRBJ1-1|-|few
CSARAQGTAEAFF
TGCAGTGCTAGGGCACAGGGAACCGCTGAAGCTTTCTTT
>TRBV5-6|TRBJ2-1|-|many
CASSLRGLGEQFF
TGTGCCAGCAGCTTGCGAGGTTTGGGAGAGCAGTTCTTC
>TRBV28|TRBJ2-7|-|many
CASSPPHNYEQYF
TGTGCCAGCAGTCCTCCACATAACTACGAGCAGTACTTC
>TRBV7-9|TRBJ2-1|TRBD1|-
CASNRDSFSEQFF
TGTGCCAGCAACCGGGACAGTTTTTCTGAGCAGTTCTTC
>TRBV10-3|TRBJ2-3|-|few
CAISERRDTQYF
TGTGCCATCAGTGAAAGGCGAGATACGCAGTATTTT
>TRBV7-9|TRBJ2-1|-|-
CASSLQIEQFF
TGTGCCAGCAGCTTACAGATTGAGCAGTTCTTC
>TRBV19|TRBJ2-5|TRBD1|many
CASPQGVRETQYF
TGTGCCAGTCCCCAGGGGGTGAGAGAGACCCAGTACTTC
>TRBV4-1|TRBJ2-5|TRBD2|few
CASSPSPAGDETQYF
TGCGCCAGCAGCCCCTCACCAGCGGGAGATGAGACCCAGTACTTC
>TRBV10-3|TRBJ2-1|-|few
CAISEGGFEQFF
TGTGCCATCAGTGAAGGCGGATTTGAGCAGTTCTTC
>TRBV10-2|TRBJ2-1|-|-
CASSESGEQFF
TGCGCCAGCAGTGAGTCGGGGGAGCAGTTCTTC
>TRBV7-2|TRBJ2-3|-|-
CASSPLTVTDTQYF
TGTGCCAGCAGCCCCCTGACCGTTACAGATACGCAGTATTTT
>TRBV5-1|TRBJ2-3|-|-
CASSLRGALTDTQYF
TGCGCCAGCAGCTTGCGAGGGGCTCTCACAGATACGCAGTATTTT
>TRBV18|TRBJ1-1|-|many
CASSPQRNTEAFF
TGTGCCAGCTCGCCACAGAGGAACACTGAAGCTTTCTTT